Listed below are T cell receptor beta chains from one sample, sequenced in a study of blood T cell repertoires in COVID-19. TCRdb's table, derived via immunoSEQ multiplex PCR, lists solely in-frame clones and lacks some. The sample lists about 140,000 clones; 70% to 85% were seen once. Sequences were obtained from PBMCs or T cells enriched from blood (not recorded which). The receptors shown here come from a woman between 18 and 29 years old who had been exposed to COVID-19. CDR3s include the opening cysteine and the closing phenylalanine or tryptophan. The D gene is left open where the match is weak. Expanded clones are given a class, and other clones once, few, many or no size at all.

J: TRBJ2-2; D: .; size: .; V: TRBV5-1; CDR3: CASSLLANTGELFF; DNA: TGCGCCAGCAGCTTGCTGGCCAACACCGGGGAGCTGTTTTTT
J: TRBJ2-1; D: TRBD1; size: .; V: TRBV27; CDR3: CASSFAQGTYNEQFF; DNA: TGTGCCAGCAGTTTTGCACAGGGGACCTACAATGAGCAGTTCTTC
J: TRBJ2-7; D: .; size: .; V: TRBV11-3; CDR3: CASSRGHSYEQYF; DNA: TGTGCCAGCAGCCGGGGACATTCCTACGAGCAGTACTTC
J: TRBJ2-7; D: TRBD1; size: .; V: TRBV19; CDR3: CASSMDRGSSYEQYF; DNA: TGTGCCAGTAGTATGGACAGGGGGAGCTCCTACGAGCAGTACTTC
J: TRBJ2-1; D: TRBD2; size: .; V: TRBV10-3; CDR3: CAVRLAGGPNEQFF; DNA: TGTGCCGTTCGACTAGCGGGAGGGCCTAATGAGCAGTTCTTC
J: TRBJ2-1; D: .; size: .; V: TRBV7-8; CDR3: CASSMGQGSYNEQFF; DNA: TGTGCCAGCAGCATGGGGCAGGGGTCCTACAATGAGCAGTTCTTC
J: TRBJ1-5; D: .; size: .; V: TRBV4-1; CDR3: CASSPSNSAQPQHF; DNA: TGCGCCAGCAGCCCATCAAATAGTGCTCAGCCCCAGCATTTT
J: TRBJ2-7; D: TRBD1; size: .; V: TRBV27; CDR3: CASRGDSNYEQYF; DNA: TGTGCCAGCAGGGGGGACAGTAACTACGAGCAGTACTTC
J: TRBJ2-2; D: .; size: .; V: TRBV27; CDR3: CASSLLVREELFF; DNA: TGTGCCAGCAGTTTATTGGTCCGCGAGGAGCTGTTTTTT
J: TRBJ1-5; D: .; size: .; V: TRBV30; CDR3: CAWSSGYYQPQHF; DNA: TGTGCCTGGAGTTCAGGGTACTATCAGCCCCAGCATTTT
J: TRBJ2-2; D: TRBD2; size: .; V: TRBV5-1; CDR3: CASSLGLAEAGELFF; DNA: TGCGCCAGCAGCTTGGGGCTAGCGGAAGCCGGGGAGCTGTTTTTT
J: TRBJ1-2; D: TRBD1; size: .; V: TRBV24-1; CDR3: CATSEGQGFGYGYTF; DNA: TGTGCCACCAGTGAGGGACAGGGATTTGGCTATGGCTACACCTTC
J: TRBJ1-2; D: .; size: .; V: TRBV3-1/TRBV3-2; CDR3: CASSQDWPVGGYTF; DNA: TGTGCCAGCAGCCAAGATTGGCCAGTCGGGGGCTACACCTTC
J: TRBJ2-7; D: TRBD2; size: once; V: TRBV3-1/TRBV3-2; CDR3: CASSPLTSGRPHEQYF; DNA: TGTGCCAGCAGCCCTTTGACTAGCGGGAGGCCGCACGAGCAGTACTTC
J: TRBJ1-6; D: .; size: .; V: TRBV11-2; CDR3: CASSPGGGRGYNSPLHF; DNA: TGTGCCAGCAGCCCCGGGGGGGGCAGGGGATATAATTCACCCCTCCACTTT
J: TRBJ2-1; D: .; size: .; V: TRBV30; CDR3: CAGGYSRNEQFF; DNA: TGTGCCGGAGGGTACAGCCGCAATGAGCAGTTCTTC
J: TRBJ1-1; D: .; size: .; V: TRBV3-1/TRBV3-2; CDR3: CASSQNLEVGWSTEAFF; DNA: TGTGCCAGCAGCCAAAATCTCGAGGTTGGGTGGAGCACTGAAGCTTTCTTT
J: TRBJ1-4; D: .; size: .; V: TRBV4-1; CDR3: CASSQMGGGANEKLFF; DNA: TGCGCCAGCAGCCAAATGGGTGGGGGCGCTAATGAAAAACTGTTTTTT
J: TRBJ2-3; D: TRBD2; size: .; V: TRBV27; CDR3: CASSFLTSGRTDTQYF; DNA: TGTGCCAGCAGTTTCCTCACTAGCGGGAGGACAGATACGCAGTATTTT
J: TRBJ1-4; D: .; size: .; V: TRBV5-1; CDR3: CASSLSGQNEKLFF; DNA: TGCGCCAGCAGCTTGTCGGGACAAAATGAAAAACTGTTTTTT
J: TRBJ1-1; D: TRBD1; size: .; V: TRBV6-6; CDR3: CASRGQGVSDTEAFF; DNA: TGTGCCAGCAGAGGGCAGGGGGTGTCGGACACTGAAGCTTTCTTT
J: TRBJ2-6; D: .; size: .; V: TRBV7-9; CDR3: CASRSSGANVLTF; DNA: TGTGCCAGCAGGAGCTCTGGGGCCAACGTCCTGACTTTC
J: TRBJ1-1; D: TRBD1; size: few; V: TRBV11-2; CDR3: CASSLGLGQRTGYTEAFF; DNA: TGTGCCAGCAGCTTGGGACTGGGACAGAGGACAGGGTACACTGAAGCTTTCTTT
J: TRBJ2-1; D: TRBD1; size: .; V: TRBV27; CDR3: CASSFLPGQGAREQFF; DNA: TGTGCCAGCAGCTTCCTACCGGGACAGGGGGCGCGGGAGCAGTTCTTC
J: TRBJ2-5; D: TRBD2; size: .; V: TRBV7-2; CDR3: CASSLALSSGSQETQYF; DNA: TGTGCCAGCAGCTTAGCGCTTTCTAGCGGGAGCCAGGAGACCCAGTACTTC
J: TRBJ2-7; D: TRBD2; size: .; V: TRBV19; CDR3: CASSFSGSPEYEQYF; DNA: TGTGCCAGTAGTTTTAGCGGGAGCCCCGAGTACGAGCAGTACTTC
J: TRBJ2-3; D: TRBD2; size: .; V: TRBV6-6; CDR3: CASSVTSGIDTQYF; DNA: TGTGCCAGCAGTGTGACTAGCGGGATAGATACGCAGTATTTT
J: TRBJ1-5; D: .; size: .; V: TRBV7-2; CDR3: CASSPNSNQPQHF; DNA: TGTGCCAGCAGCCCTAATAGCAATCAGCCCCAGCATTTT
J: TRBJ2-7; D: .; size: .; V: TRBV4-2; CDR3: CASSQDTGGSSYEQYF; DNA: TGTGCCAGCAGCCAAGATACCGGGGGAAGCTCCTACGAGCAGTACTTC
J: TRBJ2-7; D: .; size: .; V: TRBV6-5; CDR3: CASTFGTYEQYF; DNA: TGTGCCAGCACCTTCGGGACCTACGAGCAGTACTTC
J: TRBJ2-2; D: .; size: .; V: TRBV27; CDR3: CASSMRGVSTGELFF; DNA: TGTGCCAGCAGTATGCGGGGCGTGAGCACCGGGGAGCTGTTTTTT
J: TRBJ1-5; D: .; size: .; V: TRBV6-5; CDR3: CASLWGGNQPQHF; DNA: TGTGCCAGCCTTTGGGGCGGCAATCAGCCCCAGCATTTT
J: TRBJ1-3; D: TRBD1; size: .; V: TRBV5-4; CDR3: CASSPDRERAIYF; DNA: TGTGCCAGCAGCCCTGACAGGGAAAGGGCCATATATTTT
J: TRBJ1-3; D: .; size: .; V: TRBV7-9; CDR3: CASSLQGGSGNTIYF; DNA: TGTGCCAGCAGCTTACAGGGTGGGTCTGGAAACACCATATATTTT
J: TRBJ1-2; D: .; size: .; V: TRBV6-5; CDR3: CASRESGRDLEATF; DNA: TGTGCCAGCAGGGAGAGTGGGAGAGATCTCGAGGCCACCTTC
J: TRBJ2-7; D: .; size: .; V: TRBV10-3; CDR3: CAISEEAITYEQYF; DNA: TGTGCCATCAGTGAGGAAGCAATAACCTACGAGCAGTACTTC
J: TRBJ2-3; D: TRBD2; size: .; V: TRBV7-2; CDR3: CASSFSGTSGYTDTQYF; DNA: TGTGCCAGCAGCTTCAGTGGGACTAGCGGATACACAGATACGCAGTATTTT
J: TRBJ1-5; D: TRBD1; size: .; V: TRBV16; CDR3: CASSPPGQTQPQHF; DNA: TGTGCCAGCAGCCCGCCGGGACAGACGCAGCCCCAGCATTTT
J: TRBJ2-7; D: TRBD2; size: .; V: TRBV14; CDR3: CASSRAGLAGVYEQYF; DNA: TGTGCCAGCAGCCGAGCGGGACTAGCGGGAGTCTACGAGCAGTACTTC
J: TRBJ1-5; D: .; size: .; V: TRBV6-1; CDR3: CASSEEGVPFQPQHF; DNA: TGTGCCAGCAGTGAAGAGGGGGTGCCCTTTCAGCCCCAGCATTTT
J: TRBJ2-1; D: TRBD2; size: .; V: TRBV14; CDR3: CASSQGVASGSREQFF; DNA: TGTGCCAGCAGCCAAGGGGTTGCTAGCGGGAGCCGGGAGCAGTTCTTC
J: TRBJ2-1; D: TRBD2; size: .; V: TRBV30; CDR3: CAWTALAVNEQFF; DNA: TGTGCCTGGACCGCACTAGCGGTCAATGAGCAGTTCTTC
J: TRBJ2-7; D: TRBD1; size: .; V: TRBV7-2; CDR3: CASSQGQSHSYEQYF; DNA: TGTGCCAGCAGCCAGGGACAGAGCCATTCCTACGAGCAGTACTTC
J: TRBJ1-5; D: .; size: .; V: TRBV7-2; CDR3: CASSLEGGRPQHF; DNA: TGTGCCAGCAGCTTAGAGGGGGGGAGACCCCAGCATTTT
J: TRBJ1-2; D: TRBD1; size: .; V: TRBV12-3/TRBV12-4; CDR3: CASTRQGNYGYTF; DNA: TGTGCCAGCACTCGACAGGGGAACTATGGCTACACCTTC
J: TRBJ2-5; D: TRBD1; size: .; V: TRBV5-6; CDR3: CASLGQGRVETQYF; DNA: TGTGCCAGCCTGGGACAGGGGAGGGTTGAGACCCAGTACTTC
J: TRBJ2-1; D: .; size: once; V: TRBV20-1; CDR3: CSAKRGHEQFF; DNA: TGCAGTGCGAAGCGAGGGCATGAGCAGTTCTTC
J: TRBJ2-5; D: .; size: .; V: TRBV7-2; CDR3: CASSRNTGNQETQYF; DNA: TGTGCCAGCAGCAGAAATACAGGGAACCAAGAGACCCAGTACTTC
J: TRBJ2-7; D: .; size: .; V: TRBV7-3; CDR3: CASSLESGLSYEQYF; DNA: TGTGCCAGCAGCTTAGAATCGGGGTTATCCTACGAGCAGTACTTC
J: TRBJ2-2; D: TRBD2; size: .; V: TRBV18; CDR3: CASSPPWASGTGELFF; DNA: TGTGCCAGCTCACCACCGTGGGCTAGCGGGACCGGGGAGCTGTTTTTT